This entry concerns a single T cell receptor beta chain. Assay used: immunoSEQ multiplex PCR; TCRdb lists only in-frame clones, some missing. The profile covers 30,000 to 45,000 clones, with around 93% appearing a single time and 0.43% taken by the ten largest. This sample is part of a study of T cell changes during pregnancy in multiple sclerosis. After removal of 6 bases from V and 5 bases from J, the junction contained 3 bases not matched to a gene. Germline lookup yields CDR1 SGDLS and CDR2 YYNGEE. The CDR3 spans 12 residues. The V and J genes are TRBV9 and TRBJ2-5, with 8 bases aligning to TRBD1. Here the sequenced sample was CD4+ T cells from peripheral blood mononuclear cells, taken in the third trimester of pregnancy. This receptor was taken from a female donor in good health, enrolled as a control in a pregnancy study. In nucleotides, the CDR3 is TGTGCCAGCACAGGGGGCGGCGAGACCCAGTACTTC. Its translation is CASTGGGETQYF.